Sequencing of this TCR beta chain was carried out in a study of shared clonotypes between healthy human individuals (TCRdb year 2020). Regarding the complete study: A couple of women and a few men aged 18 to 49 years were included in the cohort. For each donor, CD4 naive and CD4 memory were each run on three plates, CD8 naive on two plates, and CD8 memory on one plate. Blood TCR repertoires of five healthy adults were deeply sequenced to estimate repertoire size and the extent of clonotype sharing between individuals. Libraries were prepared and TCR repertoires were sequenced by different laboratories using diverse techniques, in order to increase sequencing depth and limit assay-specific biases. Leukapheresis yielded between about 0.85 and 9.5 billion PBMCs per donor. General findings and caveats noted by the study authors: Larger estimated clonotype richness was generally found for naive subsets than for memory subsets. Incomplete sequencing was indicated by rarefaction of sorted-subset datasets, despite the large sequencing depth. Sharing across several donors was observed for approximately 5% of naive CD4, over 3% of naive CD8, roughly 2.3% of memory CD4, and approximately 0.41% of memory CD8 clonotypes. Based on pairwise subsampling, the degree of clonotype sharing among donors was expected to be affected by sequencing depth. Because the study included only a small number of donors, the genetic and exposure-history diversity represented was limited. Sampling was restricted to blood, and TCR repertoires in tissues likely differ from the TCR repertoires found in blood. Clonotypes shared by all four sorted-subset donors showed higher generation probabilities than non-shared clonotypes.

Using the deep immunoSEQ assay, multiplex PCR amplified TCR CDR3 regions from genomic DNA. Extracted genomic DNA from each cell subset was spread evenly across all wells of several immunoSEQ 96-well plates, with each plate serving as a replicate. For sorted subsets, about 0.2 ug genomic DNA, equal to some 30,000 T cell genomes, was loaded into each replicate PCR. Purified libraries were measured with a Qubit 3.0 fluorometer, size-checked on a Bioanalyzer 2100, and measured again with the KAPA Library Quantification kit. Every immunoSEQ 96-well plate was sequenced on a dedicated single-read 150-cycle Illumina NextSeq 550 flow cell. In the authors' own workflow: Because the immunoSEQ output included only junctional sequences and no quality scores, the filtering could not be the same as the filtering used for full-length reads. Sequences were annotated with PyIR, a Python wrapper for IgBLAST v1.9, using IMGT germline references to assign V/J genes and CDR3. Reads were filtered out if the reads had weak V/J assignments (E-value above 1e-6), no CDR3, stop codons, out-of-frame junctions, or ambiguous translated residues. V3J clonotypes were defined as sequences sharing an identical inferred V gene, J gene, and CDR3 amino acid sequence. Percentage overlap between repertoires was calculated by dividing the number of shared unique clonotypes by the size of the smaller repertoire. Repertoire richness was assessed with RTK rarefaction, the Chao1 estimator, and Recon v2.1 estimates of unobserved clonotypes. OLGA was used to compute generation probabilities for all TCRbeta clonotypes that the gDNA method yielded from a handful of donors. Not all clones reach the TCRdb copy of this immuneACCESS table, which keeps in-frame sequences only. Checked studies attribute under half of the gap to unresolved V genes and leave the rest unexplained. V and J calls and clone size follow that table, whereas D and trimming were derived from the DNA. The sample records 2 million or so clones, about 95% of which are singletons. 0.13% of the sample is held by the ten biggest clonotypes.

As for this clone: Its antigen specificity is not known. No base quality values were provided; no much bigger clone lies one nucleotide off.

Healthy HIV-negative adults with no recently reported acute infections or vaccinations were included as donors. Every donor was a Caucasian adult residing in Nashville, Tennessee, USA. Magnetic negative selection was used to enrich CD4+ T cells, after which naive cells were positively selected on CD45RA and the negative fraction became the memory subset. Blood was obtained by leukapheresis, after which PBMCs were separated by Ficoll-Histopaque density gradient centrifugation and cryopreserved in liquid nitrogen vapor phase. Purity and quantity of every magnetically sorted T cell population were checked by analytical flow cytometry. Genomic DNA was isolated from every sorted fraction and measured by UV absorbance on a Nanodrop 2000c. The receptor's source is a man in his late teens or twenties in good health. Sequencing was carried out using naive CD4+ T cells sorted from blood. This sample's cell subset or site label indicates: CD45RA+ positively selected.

The CDR3 protein: CASSLANLRGGLDTQYF. The DNA sequence is given as TGTGCCAGCAGCTTAGCGAATTTGCGCGGGGGATTGGATACGCAGTATTTT. The chain couples TRBV7-6 to TRBJ2-3; 7 central nucleotides agree with TRBD2. The CDR3 holds 17 amino acids from the cysteine to the phenylalanine. CDR3 DNA is the only sequence kept; it has 51 bases, read in frame from the first base. CDR1 is given as SGHVS and CDR2 as FNYEAQ, both from the germline V gene. At the junction V is shortened by 0 bases and J by 6 bases; bases outside the gene matches: 12.